This note documents a single T cell receptor (delta chain) sequence. This clone is large (0.1 to 1%) in terms of sample share. Its antigen specificity is not known. No much larger clonotype is one base removed from it; base qualities were not supplied. Other DNA sequences in the sample encode the same CDR3. This entry is derived from a study of DNA immune sequencing with unique molecular identifiers (TCRdb year 2020). At the level of the whole study: Immunomagnetic cell separation was used to enrich gammadelta T cells from buffy coats, and the genomic DNA of the enriched gammadelta T cells was sequenced. The method was checked using synthetic reference molecules and blood samples from healthy people. To compare enriched and non-enriched samples, 80 to 100 ng of enriched gammadelta T-cell DNA and roughly 1 ug of non-enriched PBMC DNA were sequenced. The study developed and validated an ultrasensitive DNA-based TRD repertoire sequencing method using PCR-introduced unique molecular identifiers.

The library was generated by multiplex PCR. Genomic DNA was amplified with a 32-plex assay using primers for all 8 TRDV and 4 TRDJ genes covering the CDR3. A 12-nucleotide UMI was added during about 3 barcoding PCR cycles, followed by a second PCR with Illumina adapter primers. AMPure XP beads were used for library purification, and library quality was checked on a Fragment Analyzer with the HS NGS Fragment kit. An Illumina MiniSeq mid-output kit with 20% PhiX and 150 cycles of paired-end reads was used for sequencing. The paper's data handling went like this. MIGEC version 1.2.9 was used to process the reads, grouping the reads by UMI and building error-corrected consensus sequences. Modified VDJtools version 1.2.1 scripts and the tcR R package were used for post-processing. After TCRdb called clones again from the public reads with CATT, rows with identical DNA were merged. The authors' filters were not applied to this entry. This sample comprises fewer than 350 delta-chain clones, less than 15% of them detected only once. The ten most abundant clones make up 61% of the sample.

Overall study outcomes, separate from this receptor: The primer-based approach is unable to detect novel TRD sequences that the primers do not target. Non-enriched samples had more out-of-frame TRD sequences, which likely came from partial or unproductive rearrangements in alphabeta T cells.

This TCR was recovered from a human donor in good health. Material for sequencing was buffy coat blood.

This receptor carries the CDR3 CACDTLLGDLDNTDKLIF. The DNA reads as follows: TGTGCCTGTGACACTTTACTGGGGGATCTCGACAACACCGATAAACTCATCTTT. The chain was built from TRDV2 and TRDJ1, with 10 bases matching TRDD3. Ends trimmed: V by 1 base, J by 0 bases; bases unmatched to a gene: 10. Inclusive of the bounding cysteine and phenylalanine, the CDR3 is 18 residues long. Just the 54-base CDR3 DNA is kept, in frame starting at base 1. CDR1 GEAIGNYY and CDR2 EKD were looked up in the germline V gene.